This T cell receptor (beta chain) was obtained from a study of identical twins. Study-level findings and limits: The study found excess low generation probability among twin-shared out-of-frame alpha sequences.

The CDR3 is 15 residues long. The junction had 5 bases not matched to a gene; V was cut back by 3 bases and J by 6 bases. Germline loops: CDR1 MNHNY, CDR2 SVGAGI (reference sequence). Note on this clonotype: Its antigen is not identified.

One entry per CDR3 protein results from TCRdb running MiXCR on the 5' RACE reads. The sample shows roughly 1,500,000 distinct CDR3 sequences, less than 40% of them seen only once. This receptor was taken from a newborn girl in good health. The specimen was cord blood. The gene calls are TRBV6-6 and TRBJ1-6; 7 bases align to TRBD1. CDR3 in amino acids: CASSYGTEINSPLHF. The CDR3 coding sequence is TGTGCCAGCAGTTATGGGACAGAGATTAATTCACCCCTCCACTTT.